This T cell receptor (beta chain) was profiled in a study of relationships among human T cell subsets (dated by TCRdb to the early 2010s). As for the study more broadly: Sequencing was performed on eight distinct blood T cell populations: pan T, CD8 cytotoxic, regulatory, Th1, Th2, naive plus transitional, activated and memory cells. Beyond this particular receptor, the publication reports: The bead-based sorting was unable to rule out the presence of a CD4+CD8+ double-positive population. The considerable overlap in CDR3s among Th1, Th2 and regulatory T cells was taken as suggesting that cell fate choices are stochastic. More than 60% of CD8+ cytotoxic sequences came from clones with more than 100 reads, while the regulatory and Th2 subsets showed few clones of that size. No statistically significant differences in V, D and J usage, CDR3 length or N-nucleotide additions were observed among the seven subsets.

About this clonotype: It has no known antigen specificity. Base qualities are not recorded, but no much larger clone differs from it by a single base.

V is pared back by 4 bases and J by 5 bases, with 26 bases lying between the germline termini. CDR1 and CDR2, looked up from the germline V gene, are MDHEN and SYDVKM. The CDR3 measures 19 amino acids from cysteine to phenylalanine. Of all the DNA, just the CDR3 is kept, 57 bases in frame from base 1. The library relied on multiplex PCR. The sequencer listed for this sample is 454 GS FLX. TCR alpha and beta CDR3 regions were amplified from mRNA by semiquantitative ARM-PCR. In ARM-PCR, tagged nested gene-specific primers were used first, and exponential amplification was then carried out by communal superprimers. Before the second amplification round was performed on first-round PCR products, the nested primers were removed by exonuclease. The amplicons were sequenced on the 454 platform, which can rapidly sequence millions of DNA fragments without cloning bias. An effective read was defined as a read mappable to both V and J germline segments. Processing in the source paper ran as follows. IRmap was used to assign reads to germline V, D and J segments, relying on pyromap, a Smith-Waterman modification adapted to 454 sequencing errors. To filter D-beta assignments, cutoffs were set at the 99th percentile of the alignment scores obtained from simulated random sequences. The amino acids between the conserved V-segment Y[YFLI]C motif and the J-segment [FW]GXGT motif were defined as CDR3. A compound Poisson process model, previously applied to large-scale EST data, was used to estimate repertoire diversity. A procedure for detecting cross-contamination was used to argue that the shared CDR3s did not come from sample contamination. The public reads were reprocessed in TCRdb via fastp at Q25 and MiXCR, keeping in-frame beta chains. Each CDR3 protein appears once, grouped with its most common genes and DNA. The authors' filters were not applied to this entry. The sample contains a few thousand distinct CDR3 sequences, 55% to 75% of them found a single time. The top ten constitute more than 55% of the sample.

For isolation of CD8+ cytotoxic T cells, negative selection was performed with anti-CD4 multisort beads, and positive selection with anti-CD8 beads was then performed. Miltenyi superparamagnetic beads coated with subset-specific monoclonal antibodies were used to isolate the T cell subsets. Every T cell population was isolated from peripheral blood. Ficoll separation was used to obtain mononuclear cells from whole blood, after which anti-CD14 microbeads were used to deplete monocytes. The isolated cell populations were resuspended in RNAprotect reagent immediately. Source material: CD8+ T cells sorted from blood. In this chain, TRBV28 is recombined with TRBJ2-2, with the D call tentatively TRBD1 or TRBD2, each fitting 5 bases. This receptor was taken from a man aged 40-49 years in good health. CDR3 loop: CASSSRLMQGASGTGELFF. The sequenced DNA is TGTGCCAGCAGTTCCCGCCTAATGCAAGGGGCCTCGGGAACCGGGGAGCTGTTTTTT.